These 23 T cell receptor beta chains originate from one sample sequenced in a study of control samples from healthy donors and cancer patients. Here immunoSEQ multiplex PCR was the method, and the copy in TCRdb shows in-frame clones only, minus some. This sample yields 51,000 or so clones, of which 80% are seen a single time; over 9.5% belongs to the top ten. Source material: blood. Every receptor here comes from a man between 65 and 79 years old in good health.

This chain links TRBV6-6 with TRBJ1-2, with TRBD1 matching over 8 bases. The junction had 19 bases not matched to a gene; V was cut back by 5 bases and J by 8 bases. The CDR3 has 17 residues. The germline V gene encodes CDR1 MNHNY and CDR2 SVGAGI (reference sequence). CDR3 sequence reads: CASSPVRPNRGGQGYTF. The CDR3 coding sequence is TGTGCCAGCAGTCCCGTGCGACCTAACAGGGGGGGACAAGGCTACACCTTC.

The chain carries TRBV15 and TRBJ2-2, with D unclear. Looked up from germline, CDR1 is LNHNV and CDR2 is YYDKDF (reference sequence). The V end lost 5 bases, the J end lost 4 bases, and 11 bases lay between the germline ends. There are 14 residues in the CDR3. The CDR3 bases are TGTGCCACCAGCGAGGCACTCTCCACCGGGGAGCTGTTTTTT. It yields the protein CATSEALSTGELFF.

A single count supports this clone. The gene calls are TRBV2 and TRBJ2-1; 8 bases line up with TRBD2. The CDR3 runs to 15 residues. Trimming took 2 bases from V and 3 from J; bases not matched to a gene: 3. Germline V gene lookup returns CDR1 SNHLY and CDR2 FYNNEI. The CDR3 DNA follows: TGTGCCAGCAGTGAACAGCGGGAGTTCTACAATGAGCAGTTCTTC. Its protein product is CASSEQREFYNEQFF.

The chain carries TRBV11-2 and TRBJ1-1; 7 nucleotides match TRBD1. Germline lookup yields CDR1 SGHAT and CDR2 FQNNGV. The J segment lost 9 bases and the V segment lost 3 bases, leaving 13 bases of the junction unmatched. The CDR3 has 15 amino acids. The CDR3 DNA reads TGTGCCAGCAGCTTGGGGGGGACAGTTCCGATGCAAGCTTTCTTT. Encoded protein: CASSLGGTVPMQAFF.

This clone was recorded only once. The chain is built from TRBV11-2 and TRBJ2-5; D is ambiguous. The germline CDR1 and CDR2 sequences are SGHAT and FQNNGV. V shed 1 base and J shed 4 bases, with 1 base lying between them. The CDR3 consists of 11 residues. The CDR3 sequence: CASSLAETQYF. The DNA of the CDR3 is TGTGCCAGCAGCTTAGCAGAGACCCAGTACTTC. The variable domain in full, completed from reference TRBV11-2 and TRBJ2-5, reads EAGVAQSPRYKIIEKRQSVAFWCNPISGHATLYWYQQILGQGPKLLIQFQNNGVVDDSQLPKDRFSAERLKGVDSTLKIQPAKLEDSAVYLCASSLAETQYFGPGTRLLVL.

The chain carries TRBV20-1 and TRBJ2-1; D possibly corresponds to TRBD2 (5 bases). The CDR3 loop spans 11 amino acids. Looked up from germline, CDR1 is DFQATT and CDR2 is SNEGSKA (reference sequence). The CDR3 loop is CSGVVYNEQFF. CDR3 DNA: TGCAGCGGGGTGGTATACAATGAGCAGTTCTTC.

The chain uses TRBV5-1 and TRBJ2-3; either TRBD1 or TRBD2 may supply D (5 bases each). The CDR3 has 14 amino acids. Trimming removed 3 bases from V and 2 bases from J, with 10 bases in between. The germline V gene encodes CDR1 SGHRS and CDR2 YFSETQ. The CDR3 is CASSSRGFTDTQYF. In DNA, the CDR3 is TGCGCCAGCAGCTCCCGGGGCTTCACAGATACGCAGTATTTT. Full variable domain (missing parts from reference TRBV5-1 and TRBJ2-3): KAGVTQTPRYLIKTRGQQVTLSCSPISGHRSVSWYQQTPGQGLQFLFEYFSETQRNKGNFPGRFSGRQFSNSRSEMNVSTLELGDSALYLCASSSRGFTDTQYFGPGTRLTVL.

This chain links TRBV5-1 with TRBJ2-7; TRBD1 might be the D (6 bases). CDR1 and CDR2 from the germline V gene are SGHRS and YFSETQ. The V gene lost 4 bases and the J gene lost 2 bases, with 13 bases spanning the gap. The CDR3 runs to 14 residues. For the CDR3, the DNA is TGCGCCAGCAGCACGAACGGGGACACCTACGAGCAGTACTTC. It yields the protein CASSTNGDTYEQYF.

This sequence joins TRBV5-1 and TRBJ2-1; D is unresolved. Germline V gives CDR1 SGHRS, CDR2 YFSETQ. With 4 bases removed from V and 0 bases from J, the gap between germline ends came to 8 bases. CDR3 length: 14 amino acids. Here the CDR3 DNA reads TGCGCCAGCAGCATAATGAGCTCCTACAATGAGCAGTTCTTC. It is translated as CASSIMSSYNEQFF.

The chain has TRBV28 and TRBJ1-5; perhaps TRBD1 as D (6 bases). CDR3 length: 17 residues. Trimming removed 2 bases at V and 4 bases at J, with 18 bases between. Germline V gene data show CDR1 as MDHEN and CDR2 as SYDVKM. CDR3 bases: TGTGCCAGCAGTTTAGACTTACAGGGTCTGGGGAATCAGCCCCAGCATTTT. It yields the protein CASSLDLQGLGNQPQHF.

The DNA for the CDR3 is TGTGCCAGCAGCTTGTATATGATGAACACTGAAGCTTTCTTT. This codes for CASSLYMMNTEAFF. V gene TRBV5-5 combines with J gene TRBJ1-1; D gene ambiguous. This CDR3 is built from 14 residues. Germline-derived CDR1 and CDR2 are SGHKS and YYEKEE (reference sequence). V lost 1 base, J lost 0 bases, and 7 bases lay in between.

Many counts were recorded for this clone. The CDR3 DNA follows: TGCGCCAGCAGCGGATCCGGGACAGGGACTGAAAAACTGTTTTTT. Encoded protein: CASSGSGTGTEKLFF. The J gene is TRBJ1-4, the V gene TRBV5-1; 9 nucleotides line up with TRBD1. The CDR3 is 15 residues long. J lost 7 bases, V lost 4 bases, and 8 bases had no gene match. Germline V gives CDR1 SGHRS, CDR2 YFSETQ.

The chain uses TRBV14 and TRBJ1-2, with a possible D match to TRBD1 (5 bases). The CDR3 is made up of 12 amino acids. Germline V gene data show CDR1 as SGHDN and CDR2 as FVKESK. The ends were cut back, 4 bases at V and 5 bases at J, with 8 bases in the middle. Here the CDR3 DNA reads TGTGCCAGCAGCCCGCAGGGATATGGCTACACCTTC. It encodes CASSPQGYGYTF.

The rearrangement joins TRBV28 to TRBJ2-7, with a tentative D call TRBD1 (7 bases). The germline V gene encodes CDR1 MDHEN and CDR2 SYDVKM. V was shortened by 6 bases and J by 1 base, with 16 bases between the two germline ends. CDR3 length equals 15 residues. The CDR3 DNA sequence: TGTGCCAGCAGACGCCTCCAGGGGGGATCCTACGAGCAGTACTTC. This sequence encodes CASRRLQGGSYEQYF.

V gene TRBV5-1 combines with J gene TRBJ1-5; D unclear. The CDR3 length is 13 residues. Germline assignment: CDR1 SGHRS and CDR2 YFSETQ. V lost 4 bases, J lost 7 bases, and 12 bases lay in between. The CDR3 DNA reads as TGCGCCAGCAGCCCTGAGACCGGGCAGCCCCAGCATTTT. Translated: CASSPETGQPQHF.

The gene calls are TRBV10-3 and TRBJ2-1; the match to TRBD2 covers 7 bases. This CDR3 is 15 amino acids long. Per the germline V gene, CDR1 is ENHRY and CDR2 is SYGVKD. V lost 10 bases to trimming and J lost 0 bases; unmatched junction nucleotides: 9. CDR3 region: CATREALISYNEQFF. The CDR3 DNA is TGTGCCACCCGGGAGGCGTTGATCTCCTACAATGAGCAGTTCTTC.

The rearrangement joins TRBV3-1 (or the pseudogene TRBV3-2) to TRBJ2-1, with 10 positions matching TRBD2. Germline CDR1 reads LGHDT; CDR2 reads YNNKEL (reference sequence). This CDR3 region has 15 residues. Unmatched junction bases numbered 9, after V lost 6 bases and J lost 7 bases. The CDR3 spells CASRSSGSFGNEQFF. DNA of the CDR3: TGTGCCAGCAGATCTAGCGGGAGTTTTGGAAATGAGCAGTTCTTC.

This chain joins TRBV9 and TRBJ2-1; 10 nucleotides line up with TRBD2. V gave up 3 bases and J gave up 4 bases; unmatched junction bases: 1. Looked up from germline, CDR1 is SGDLS and CDR2 is YYNGEE. CDR3 length: 14 amino acids. The CDR3 protein is CASSASGSYNEQFF. CDR3 bases: TGTGCCAGCAGCGCTAGCGGGAGTTACAATGAGCAGTTCTTC. Looking up the rest from reference TRBV9 and TRBJ2-1 gives the full variable domain: DSGVTQTPKHLITATGQRVTLRCSPRSGDLSVYWYQQSLDQGLQFLIQYYNGEERAKGNILERFSAQQFPDLHSELNLSSLELGDSALYFCASSASGSYNEQFFGPGTRLTVL.

The chain combines TRBV6-5 with TRBJ1-1, with 7 positions matching TRBD1. CDR1 is MNHEY and CDR2 is SVGAGI in the germline V gene. The CDR3 is 13 amino acids. The ends lost 4 bases at V and 11 bases at J; junction bases unmatched: 10. Written as DNA, the CDR3 is TGTGCCAGCAGTTCGTACAGGGGAGGTTGGGCTTTCTTT. Its translation: CASSSYRGGWAFF.

The sample holds a few counts of this clone. For the CDR3, the DNA is TGTGCCAGCAGCCAGGCGGGGCCGGGCACTGAAGCTTTCTTT. As protein: CASSQAGPGTEAFF. This sequence joins TRBV3-1 (or the pseudogene TRBV3-2) and TRBJ1-1; possible D gene TRBD1, 5 bases. CDR1 and CDR2 from the germline V gene are LGHDT and YNNKEL (reference sequence). Trimming removed 3 bases from V and 4 bases from J, with 12 bases in between. This CDR3 is 14 amino acids long.

Details on this clone: The sample holds other DNA sequences that translate to the same CDR3. The chain carries TRBV24-1 and TRBJ2-7, with a weak D call TRBD2 (5 bases). The CDR3 runs 11 residues. Germline CDR1 and CDR2: KGHDR and SFDVKD. V gave up 7 bases and J gave up 4 bases, with 7 bases separating them. The CDR3 loop reads CATSGGYEQYF. For the CDR3, the DNA is TGTGCCACCAGCGGAGGTTACGAGCAGTACTTC.

The V gene is TRBV6-5, the J gene TRBJ2-7; the match to TRBD1 covers 8 bases. The J segment lost 5 bases and the V segment lost 2 bases, leaving 5 bases of the junction unmatched. CDR3 length: 14 amino acids. Germline assignment: CDR1 MNHEY and CDR2 SVGAGI. In nucleotides, the CDR3 is TGTGCCAGCAGTTACCAGGACAGGGTGGACGAGCAGTACTTC. It codes for CASSYQDRVDEQYF.

This chain connects TRBV9 to TRBJ2-7; D gene ambiguous. CDR1 is SGDLS, CDR2 YYNGEE, per germline. Trimming pared 1 base from V and 0 bases from J, leaving 8 bases between. The CDR3 has 14 residues. The CDR3 DNA sequence: TGTGCCAGCAGCGTATCTGGCGGCTCCTACGAGCAGTACTTC. It yields the protein CASSVSGGSYEQYF. Filled out from reference TRBV9 and TRBJ2-7, the complete variable domain reads DSGVTQTPKHLITATGQRVTLRCSPRSGDLSVYWYQQSLDQGLQFLIQYYNGEERAKGNILERFSAQQFPDLHSELNLSSLELGDSALYFCASSVSGGSYEQYFGPGTRLTVT.